This T cell receptor (beta chain) was found in a study of T cell repertoires in cytomegalovirus infection. At the level of the study: Peptides in the study included HLA-C-restricted and HLA-B-restricted CMV epitopes.

Study results and caveats: Ex vivo responses were dominated by HLA-C-restricted CMV-specific TCR beta clonotypes.

Germline CDR1 SGHVS, CDR2 FQNEAQ. CDR3 length: 15 amino acids. The V gene end was trimmed by 2 bases and the J gene end by 4 bases; junction bases not matched to a gene: 8. This clonotype was observed a few times. Its matching antigen is unknown. Using its own MiXCR run on the reads, TCRdb lists one record per CDR3 protein. The sample carries under 500,000 distinct CDR3 sequences, about two fifths recorded once. This TCR derives from a human donor in good health (CMV status not recorded). Some clones in this sample may be carry-over from other donors' samples. The chain joins TRBV7-8 to TRBJ2-7; TRBD2 aligns across 7 bases. Sequencing used cultured PBMCs, obtained from culture after CMV antigen stimulation. The CDR3 spells CASSLRLAGVYEQYF. The CDR3 DNA reads TGTGCCAGCAGCTTAAGGTTGGCGGGGGTGTACGAGCAGTACTTC.